What follows are 10 T cell receptor beta chains derived from one specimen sequenced in a study of T cells in Graves' hyperthyroidism and ophthalmopathy. RNA transcripts provided the source from which TCR beta CDR3 regions were amplified. During a first-round RT-PCR of the TCR CDR3, the HTBI primer set was used. TCRdb processed the multiplex PCR reads anew with MiXCR; each CDR3 protein has one entry. The sample lists about 350,000 distinct CDR3 sequences, about a sixth seen once, with 34% in the top ten. Specimen: blood. These receptors were taken from a woman under 40 with Graves' hyperthyroidism that later progressed to Graves' ophthalmopathy.

This clonotype has just a few counts. V is TRBV7-9 and J is TRBJ2-7, with D tentatively TRBD1 or TRBD2 (6 bases each). V lost 4 bases, J lost 4 bases, and 23 bases lay in between. Germline lookup yields CDR1 SEHNR and CDR2 FQNEAQ (reference sequence). The CDR3 consists of 17 residues. The CDR3 here is CASSWGAGAGVSYEQYF. The CDR3 bases are TGTGCCAGCAGCTGGGGGGCTGGCGCAGGGGTGTCGTACGAGCAGTACTTC.

This clonotype was observed many times. The rearrangement joins TRBV19 to TRBJ2-3; TRBD2 agrees at 12 bases. CDR1 and CDR2 from the germline V gene are LNHDA and SQIVND (reference sequence). V shed 7 bases and J 8 bases; nucleotides not matched to a gene: 10. The CDR3 consists of 15 residues. The CDR3 nucleotides read TGTGCCAGTAACCTAGCGGGAGGGCCCTCCGGTACGCAGTATTTT. The encoded protein is CASNLAGGPSGTQYF.

This clonotype was counted between two and nine times. This chain's CDR3 is CATSRVGEKLFF. The CDR3, as DNA: TGTGCCACCAGCAGAGTAGGGGAAAAACTGTTTTTT. The rearrangement uses TRBV15 and TRBJ1-4, with D uncertain. CDR1 LNHNV and CDR2 YYDKDF come from the germline V gene (reference sequence). The germline V and J ends were trimmed by 1 base and 8 bases, with 5 bases remaining between them. This CDR3 contains 12 residues.

This clonotype was seen a single time. This chain joins TRBV12-3 or TRBV12-4 and TRBJ1-5; D gene ambiguous. V shed 5 bases and J shed 0 bases, with 11 bases lying between them. The CDR3 length is 15 residues. CDR3 protein: CASSSQANSNQPQHF. The CDR3 DNA reads TGTGCCAGCAGTAGCCAGGCTAATAGCAATCAGCCCCAGCATTTT.

In this sample, this clonotype turned up many times. This chain joins TRBV15 and TRBJ2-3, with unresolved D. With 1 base removed from V and 2 bases from J, the gap between germline ends came to 10 bases. Germline CDR1 LNHNV, CDR2 YYDKDF (reference sequence). The CDR3 runs to 15 residues. The CDR3 sequence is CATSRGLGSTDTQYF. CDR3 in DNA: TGTGCCACCAGCAGAGGTCTCGGGTCCACAGATACGCAGTATTTT.

This clonotype was counted at least ten times. V usage is TRBV7-9 and J usage is TRBJ2-5, with 8 bases aligning to TRBD1. This CDR3 region has 14 residues. CDR1 and CDR2 (germline): SEHNR, FQNEAQ (reference sequence). V was pared by 3 bases and J by 4 bases, with 4 bases of the junction left unmatched. The DNA of the CDR3 is TGTGCCAGCAGCTTGACAGGGGCAGTAGAGACCCAGTACTTC. Its protein is CASSLTGAVETQYF. Complete variable domain (other parts from reference TRBV7-9 and TRBJ2-5): DTGVSQNPRHKITKRGQNVTFRCDPISEHNRLYWYRQTLGQGPEFLTYFQNEAQLEKSRLLSDRFSAERPKGSFSTLEIQRTEQGDSAMYLCASSLTGAVETQYFGPGTRLLVL.

This clonotype was seen once. The V and J genes are TRBV10-3 and TRBJ1-6, with 7 bases fitting TRBD1. V lost 5 bases and J lost 7; bases outside the gene matches: 2. Germline lookup yields CDR1 ENHRY and CDR2 SYGVKD. This CDR3 comprises 13 residues. For the CDR3, the DNA is TGTGCCATCAGTCAGGGGGAAAATTCACCCCTCCACTTT. Encoded protein: CAISQGENSPLHF.

This clonotype was seen a handful of times. V is TRBV27 and J is TRBJ1-5, with D possibly being TRBD1 (5 bases). Trimming took 6 bases from V and 5 from J, leaving 14 bases between them. Germline CDR1 is MNHEY and CDR2 is SMNVEV (reference sequence). The CDR3 contains 14 residues. The CDR3 region has the DNA TGTGCCAGCAGACTGGAGGGGACCCATCAGCCCCAGCATTTT. It codes for CASRLEGTHQPQHF.

This sequence joins TRBV29-1 and TRBJ2-3; no firm D call. The length of the CDR3 is 15 residues. Germline CDR1 SQVTM, CDR2 ANQGSEA. V was clipped by 5 bases and J by 6 bases, with 21 bases between them. The CDR3 is CSVPRAPERVDTQYF. The CDR3 region has the DNA TGCAGCGTTCCCCGGGCTCCGGAACGAGTGGATACGCAGTATTTT.

Ten or more counts support this clonotype. The genes are TRBV6-1 and TRBJ2-5, with 7 bases aligning to TRBD1. V lost 2 bases, J lost 3 bases, and 12 bases stayed unmatched. The germline V gene has CDR1 MNHNS and CDR2 SASEGT. This CDR3 is 17 amino acids long. The CDR3 reads CASSEPRDSPLKETQYF. The CDR3 region has the DNA TGTGCCAGCAGTGAACCCAGGGACAGCCCCCTGAAAGAGACCCAGTACTTC.